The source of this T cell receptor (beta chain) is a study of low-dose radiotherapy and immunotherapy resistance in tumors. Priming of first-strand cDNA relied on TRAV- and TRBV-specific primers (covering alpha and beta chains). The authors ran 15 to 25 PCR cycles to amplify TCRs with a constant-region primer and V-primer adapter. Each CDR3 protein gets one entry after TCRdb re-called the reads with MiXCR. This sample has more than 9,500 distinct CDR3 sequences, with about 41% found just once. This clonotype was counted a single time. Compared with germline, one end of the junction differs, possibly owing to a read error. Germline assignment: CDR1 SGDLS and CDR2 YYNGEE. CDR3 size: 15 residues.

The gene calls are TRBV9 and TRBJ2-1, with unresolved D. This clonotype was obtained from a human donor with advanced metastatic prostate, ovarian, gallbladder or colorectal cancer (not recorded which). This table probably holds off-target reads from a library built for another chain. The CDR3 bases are TGTGCCAGCAGCGGCGACGGTAGCTCCTACAAAGAGCAGTTCTTC. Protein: CASSGDGSSYKEQFF.